This is a list of T cell receptor beta chains from one sample in a study of cytomegalovirus exposure and HLA in healthy donors. The assay was immunoSEQ multiplex PCR, and TCRdb's table has in-frame clones only and misses some. The sample has under 150,000 clones, 78% seen once; the top ten hold approximately 2.8%. The sample consisted of PBMCs. The receptor set was obtained from a male donor in good health and CMV-seronegative. The CDR3 runs from the conserved cysteine through the conserved F or W.

V gene,CDR3 protein
TRBV5-4,CASSLLGGWNEQYF
TRBV7-6,CASSILPGSSTDTQYF
TRBV4-2,CASSQVGAGAVGQPQHF
TRBV19,CASSLGRDLVSYEQYF
TRBV27,CASREYMTSGRETQYF
TRBV7-8,CASSLIGLAGGDEETQYF
TRBV7-2,CASSYTRRAGGYTF
TRBV4-1,CASSQEATSGFSYNEQFF
TRBV30,CAWSRDSNYGYTF
TRBV6-1,CASSDPVRGWGNTEAFF
TRBV30,CAWSVLRDDSPLHF
TRBV5-6,CASSLAGLNYGYTF
TRBV7-9,CSSSKTLAPYNEQFF
TRBV5-1,CASSLGASGGQETQYF
TRBV14,CASSHRAPNEKLFF
TRBV6-4,CASSKILAQNYNEQFF
TRBV6-6,CASSYSRGGRGEAFF
TRBV2,CASSAGGTNYGYTF
TRBV5-1,CASSSPRTGVGTEAFF
TRBV30,CAWGRHSSYEQYF
TRBV5-1,CASSIRTGPVGEQFF
TRBV14,CASGQKNTGELFF
TRBV6-5,CASSYGSKETQYF
TRBV5-1,CASSPGLAGAETQYF